The T cell receptor (beta chain) under discussion was sequenced for a study of blood T cells in healthy people across ages. Per-sample yields of isolated PBMCs were at least 6 million. Germline V CDR1 and CDR2: SGDLS, YYNGEE. The CDR3 extends over 15 amino acids. Germline trimming cut 4 bases from V and 0 bases from J; bases unmatched to any gene: 4. About this clonotype itself: Antigen unknown.

Alongside a J-beta primer mix, a sample-barcoded 5' primer served in a second PCR lasting about 7 to 12 cycles. All cDNA molecules were each tagged by a template-switch adaptor with 12 random nucleotides. From the 5' RACE reads, TCRdb called clonotypes with MiXCR, one entry per CDR3 protein. The table shows 1.6 million or so distinct CDR3 sequences, with almost 35% occurring only once. Study-wide results and limits: Naive CD4+ cell counts and diversity both ran higher in long-lived than in aged donors. The fall in TCR beta diversity per million T cells was roughly linear with age.

The sequence was obtained from a woman aged 30 to 39 in good health. The chain carries TRBV9 and TRBJ2-1; 7 bases match TRBD2. The sequencing input was blood. CDR3 nucleotides: TGTGCCAGCAGCATGCGGGGGAGCTCCTACAATGAGCAGTTCTTC. It encodes CASSMRGSSYNEQFF.